Below are 8 T cell receptor beta chains sequenced from a single sample in a study of T cells in Graves' hyperthyroidism and ophthalmopathy. Amplification yielded TCR beta CDR3 regions, with RNA transcripts as the source. First-round RT-PCR with HTBI primers amplified the TCR CDR3 region. TCRdb called the multiplex PCR reads again in MiXCR, with one record for every CDR3 protein. The top ten clones hold about 45% of a sample with approximately 530,000 distinct CDR3 sequences, just under 20% of them seen once. Sequencing used blood. The receptor set was obtained from a man aged 40-49 years with Graves' ophthalmopathy.

The chain joins TRBV27 to TRBJ1-6, with D uncertain. Germline CDR1 is MNHEY and CDR2 is SMNVEV (reference sequence). The CDR3 is made up of 17 amino acids. Deletions cut 8 bases from V and 4 bases from J, with 21 bases between. The CDR3 sequence: CASRSRAFKFYNSPLHF. CDR3 bases: TGTGCCAGCCGCTCGAGAGCCTTCAAGTTTTATAATTCACCCCTCCACTTT.

Ten or more counts support this clonotype. V gene TRBV2 combines with J gene TRBJ2-1, with 11 bases lining up with TRBD2. V was pared by 7 bases and J by 4 bases, with 3 bases of the junction left unmatched. CDR1 is SNHLY, CDR2 FYNNEI, per germline. This CDR3 has 14 amino acids. DNA of the CDR3: TGTGCCAGCAACCGACTAGCGGGGTACAATGAGCAGTTCTTC. Translated, it gives CASNRLAGYNEQFF.

The chain links TRBV6-2 or TRBV6-3 to TRBJ1-1, with TRBD1 identical over 9 bases. The CDR3 sequence is 12 residues long. Germline CDR1 and CDR2: MNHEY and SVGEGT. Germline trimming cut 7 bases from V and 8 bases from J; bases unmatched to any gene: 5. Here the CDR3 DNA reads TGTGCCAGCACCATCGGACAGGGGGAAGCTTTCTTT. It translates to CASTIGQGEAFF.

This clonotype was seen more than once but under ten times. The rearrangement joins TRBV20-1 to TRBJ2-3, with TRBD2 matching over 7 bases. Germline V gene data show CDR1 as DFQATT and CDR2 as SNEGSKA (reference sequence). Trimming removed 0 bases from V and 0 bases from J; junction bases left unmatched: 3. The CDR3 loop spans 15 amino acids. This CDR3 is CSARDVSGSTDTQYF. CDR3 bases: TGCAGTGCTAGAGATGTTAGCGGGAGCACAGATACGCAGTATTTT.

Note on this clonotype: Germline is not matched at one junction end, which may reflect a read error. The chain employs TRBV27 and TRBJ2-2; tentative D call: TRBD2 (5 bases). Germline lookup yields CDR1 MNHEY and CDR2 SMNVEV (reference sequence). The CDR3 has 16 amino acids. The DNA for the CDR3 is TGTGCCAGCAGAAAAAGGGCCCAAGCGAACACCGGGAAGCTGTTTTTT. This gives the protein CASRKRAQANTGKLFF.

This clonotype was counted a few times. The chain uses TRBV7-2 and TRBJ2-7; 9 bases are shared with TRBD2. The V gene end was trimmed by 3 bases and the J gene end by 4 bases; junction bases not matched to a gene: 4. The length of the CDR3 is 14 residues. CDR1 and CDR2 (germline): SGHTA, FQGNSA. CDR3 DNA sequence: TGTGCCAGCAGCTTGCTAGCGGGACGGTACGAGCAGTACTTC. Translating gives CASSLLAGRYEQYF.

This chain connects TRBV27 to TRBJ1-5, with D possibly TRBD1 on 6 matching bases. Deletions cut 4 bases from V and 2 bases from J, with 18 bases between. The CDR3 consists of 17 residues. Germline values: CDR1 MNHEY, CDR2 SMNVEV (reference sequence). The CDR3 region is CASSWGGPGVGNQPQHF. In DNA form, the CDR3 reads TGTGCCAGCAGTTGGGGGGGCCCAGGGGTGGGCAATCAGCCCCAGCATTTT.

This clonotype was detected once. This rearrangement joins TRBV2 to TRBJ2-3; 10 bases are a match to TRBD1. Germline CDR1 is SNHLY and CDR2 is FYNNEI. This CDR3 has 13 residues. J was trimmed by 6 bases and V by 4 bases; bases with no gene match: 1. The CDR3 DNA reads TGTGCCAGCAGTGGGACAGGGGGGGATACGCAGTATTTT. This codes for CASSGTGGDTQYF.